The 21 T cell receptor beta chains below were found in one sample sequenced in a study of beta chain features in type 1 diabetes. Study conclusions and caveats: All four CD4+ subsets from Type 1 diabetes patients carried moderately but significantly shorter TCRB CDR3s.

The antigens of these receptors remain unknown. Expressed TCRB transcripts were sequenced because the entire RNA isolate underwent reverse transcription. Using immunoSEQ multiplex PCR, the repertoire was profiled, and TCRdb retains in-frame clones only, with some absent. The sample includes about 240,000 clones, roughly 14% of them seen just once. The sample was naive CD4+ T cells from blood. These receptors were obtained from a man aged 25-40 years with type 1 diabetes.

This clone turned up a few times. The same CDR3 is also encoded by other DNA sequences in this sample. The rearrangement joins TRBV6-5 to TRBJ2-3; 9 bases line up with TRBD2. Germline trimming cut 5 bases from V and 3 bases from J; bases unmatched to any gene: 3. Germline CDR1 reads MNHEY; CDR2 reads SVGAGI. CDR3 length equals 14 residues. CDR3 sequence reads: CASSSGGRTDTQYF. The DNA for the CDR3 is TGTGCCAGCAGTAGCGGGGGGAGGACAGATACGCAGTATTTT.

The chain has TRBV9 and TRBJ1-5; D remains ambiguous. V was cut by 0 bases and J by 2 bases, with 12 bases left in between. The CDR3 has 16 residues. In germline, CDR1 is SGDLS, CDR2 YYNGEE. The CDR3 protein is CASSVGDSIGNQPQHF. Here the CDR3 DNA reads TGTGCCAGCAGCGTAGGCGACTCGATAGGCAATCAGCCCCAGCATTTT.

This clone was seen more than once but under ten times. Distinct nucleotide sequences in the sample also encode this CDR3. This chain connects TRBV7-2 to TRBJ2-5; TRBD2 matches 14 bases. V dropped 1 base and J dropped 5; count of bases not matched to a gene: 3. Germline CDR1 SGHTA, CDR2 FQGNSA. CDR3 size: 16 residues. In DNA form, the CDR3 reads TGTGCCAGCAGCTTAGGACTAGCGGGGGGGCAGGAGACCCAGTACTTC. Protein: CASSLGLAGGQETQYF. The full variable domain, rest sourced from reference TRBV7-2 and TRBJ2-5, is GAGVSQSPSNKVTEKGKDVELRCDPISGHTALYWYRQSLGQGLEFLIYFQGNSAPDKSGLPSDRFSAERTGGSVSTLTIQRTQQEDSAVYLCASSLGLAGGQETQYFGPGTRLLVL.

In this sample, this clone turned up a few times. The chain uses TRBV2 and TRBJ2-5, with TRBD1 matching 7 bases. There are 15 residues in the CDR3. From germline, CDR1 is SNHLY and CDR2 FYNNEI. After removal of 8 bases from V and 5 bases from J, the junction contained 14 bases not matched to a gene. The CDR3 sequence: CASPGTADLGETQYF. CDR3 bases: TGTGCCAGCCCAGGGACAGCGGATTTGGGGGAGACCCAGTACTTC.

There are a few counts of this clone. The gene calls are TRBV30 and TRBJ2-1, with TRBD2 identical over 8 bases. Germline V lookup: CDR1 GTSNPN, CDR2 SVGIG (reference sequence). V was clipped by 2 bases and J by 0 bases; unmatched bases: 6. CDR3 length: 16 amino acids. The DNA for the CDR3 is TGTGCCTGGAGTCTCGTAGCGGGAAGCTCCTACAATGAGCAGTTCTTC. Translated, it gives CAWSLVAGSSYNEQFF.

J is TRBJ1-5 and V is TRBV30; D remains unclear. V was trimmed by 1 base and J by 2 bases, leaving 9 bases between them. This CDR3 is 14 amino acids long. Germline values: CDR1 GTSNPN, CDR2 SVGIG (reference sequence). CDR3 in amino acids: CAWSGVSGNQPQHF. In DNA, the CDR3 is TGTGCCTGGAGTGGGGTAAGCGGCAATCAGCCCCAGCATTTT.

The table lists this clone with a few counts. V is TRBV14 and J is TRBJ1-1, with D possibly TRBD1 on 6 matching bases. CDR1 and CDR2 from the germline V gene are SGHDN and FVKESK. The CDR3 has 15 amino acids. The V and J ends lost 4 bases and 1 base respectively, with 13 bases between them. This chain's CDR3 is CASSPRQDANTEAFF. The CDR3 DNA is TGTGCCAGCAGCCCCCGACAGGATGCGAACACTGAAGCTTTCTTT.

This clone was observed a handful of times. This rearrangement joins TRBV2 to TRBJ2-7, with 14 bases identical to TRBD2. Trimming took 6 bases from V and 2 from J; bases not matched to a gene: 0. The CDR3 covers 14 residues. CDR1 and CDR2 from the germline V gene are SNHLY and FYNNEI. The CDR3 protein is CASRGLAGAYEQYF. CDR3 in DNA: TGTGCCAGCAGGGGACTAGCGGGAGCCTACGAGCAGTACTTC.

V and J are TRBV11-2 and TRBJ2-1; a weak D match, TRBD2 (6 bases). Trimming pared 5 bases from V and 4 bases from J, leaving 15 bases between. Germline assignment: CDR1 SGHAT and CDR2 FQNNGV. This CDR3 is 15 amino acids long. The CDR3 nucleotides read TGTGCCAGCAGCCCGCAGGCCGGGAGTTACAATGAGCAGTTCTTC. As protein: CASSPQAGSYNEQFF.

This clone was counted between two and nine times. The V call is TRBV6-6, the J call TRBJ2-1; 7 positions agree with TRBD1. This CDR3 has 14 amino acids. In germline, CDR1 is MNHNY, CDR2 SVGAGI (reference sequence). Trimming removed 5 bases from V and 5 bases from J; junction bases left unmatched: 6. Here the CDR3 DNA reads TGTGCCAGCAGTCGGGCGACAGGGAACAATGAGCAGTTCTTC. This sequence encodes CASSRATGNNEQFF.

This clone was observed a few times. The chain carries TRBV9 and TRBJ1-2; 8 positions agree with TRBD1. Germline values: CDR1 SGDLS, CDR2 YYNGEE. This CDR3 comprises 16 residues. Trimming took 3 bases from V and 0 from J; bases not matched to a gene: 7. The CDR3 DNA is TGTGCCAGCAGCGAGAGAGGACAGGGAGCTAACTATGGCTACACCTTC. As protein: CASSERGQGANYGYTF. The full variable domain, completed using reference TRBV9 and TRBJ1-2, is DSGVTQTPKHLITATGQRVTLRCSPRSGDLSVYWYQQSLDQGLQFLIQYYNGEERAKGNILERFSAQQFPDLHSELNLSSLELGDSALYFCASSERGQGANYGYTFGSGTRLTVV.

The sample holds a few counts of this clone. The chain employs TRBV19 and TRBJ1-5; TRBD1 matches at 7 bases. The V and J ends lost 5 bases and 9 bases, in that order; junction bases with no gene match: 7. The CDR3 runs to 13 residues. Germline V gene lookup returns CDR1 LNHDA and CDR2 SQIVND (reference sequence). CDR3 in DNA: TGTGCCAGTAGTCCTGGGACAGCATGGCCCCAGCATTTT. This translates into CASSPGTAWPQHF.

The rearrangement joins TRBV5-4 to TRBJ1-4; 9 bases match TRBD1. The CDR3 covers 17 residues. CDR1 is SGHNT, CDR2 YYREEE, per germline (reference sequence). Trimming removed 0 bases from V and 5 bases from J; junction bases left unmatched: 8. The CDR3 reads CASSLAGRTGENEKLFF. DNA for the CDR3: TGTGCCAGCAGCTTGGCCGGGAGGACAGGGGAAAATGAAAAACTGTTTTTT.

The rearrangement joins TRBV18 to TRBJ2-7, with 10 bases aligning to TRBD1. The CDR3 runs to 16 residues. Germline-derived CDR1 and CDR2 are KGHSH and LQKENI. The V segment lost 0 bases and the J segment 2 bases; nucleotides outside the gene matches: 4. The CDR3 here is CASSPPGQGKTYEQYF. Here the CDR3 DNA reads TGTGCCAGCTCACCACCGGGACAGGGGAAAACCTACGAGCAGTACTTC.

This chain connects TRBV19 to TRBJ1-2; D perhaps matches TRBD1 (6 bases). Trimming took off 4 bases at V and 8 bases at J, with 11 bases between the two ends. CDR3 length: 12 residues. Germline CDR1 reads LNHDA; CDR2 reads SQIVND (reference sequence). CDR3: CASSTLTGGYTF. The CDR3 coding sequence is TGTGCCAGTAGTACCCTGACAGGAGGCTACACCTTC.

The genes are TRBV25-1 and TRBJ2-7; 7 nucleotides line up with TRBD1. Losses at the gene ends were 6 bases for V and 4 bases for J; bases not matched to a gene: 6. The CDR3 has 13 amino acids. Germline V CDR1 and CDR2: MGHDK, SYGVNS. In DNA form, the CDR3 reads TGTGCCAGCAGGAGGGACAGTCATTACGAGCAGTACTTC. Translation: CASRRDSHYEQYF.

This chain links TRBV25-1 with TRBJ1-6; D unclear. Trimming took off 1 base at V and 0 bases at J, with 4 bases between the two ends. CDR1 and CDR2 (germline): MGHDK, SYGVNS. The CDR3 has 15 amino acids. In nucleotides, the CDR3 is TGTGCCAGCAGTGAATCGTACTCCTATAATTCACCCCTCCACTTT. Translating it yields CASSESYSYNSPLHF.

The rearrangement uses TRBV4-1 and TRBJ1-2; TRBD1 matches at 7 bases. The J segment lost 7 bases and the V segment lost 1 base, leaving 15 bases of the junction unmatched. This CDR3 contains 17 residues. In germline, CDR1 is MGHRA, CDR2 YSYEKL. CDR3 amino acids: CASSQGGTANLLGGYTF. CDR3 nucleotides: TGCGCCAGCAGCCAAGGGGGGACAGCTAACCTTCTGGGTGGCTACACCTTC.

This clone showed up just a few times. The chain couples TRBV29-1 to TRBJ1-1, with D unclear. The CDR3 is 13 residues long. Looked up from germline, CDR1 is SQVTM and CDR2 is ANQGSEA. V was shortened by 1 base and J by 1 base, with 7 bases between the two germline ends. CDR3 DNA: TGCAGCGTTGAAGGACTCACGAACACTGAAGCTTTCTTT. This gives the protein CSVEGLTNTEAFF.

This sequence joins TRBV6-1 and TRBJ1-1, with TRBD1 matching 8 bases. This CDR3 comprises 15 residues. V shed 4 bases, J shed 4 bases, and the junction held 8 bases outside the gene matches. CDR1 and CDR2 from the germline V gene are MNHNS and SASEGT. DNA of the CDR3: TGTGCCAGCAGTGGACTGGACAGGGTGGGCACTGAAGCTTTCTTT. Its translation: CASSGLDRVGTEAFF.

The rearrangement links TRBV15 to TRBJ2-5, with a weak D call TRBD2 (5 bases). CDR1 LNHNV and CDR2 YYDKDF come from the germline V gene (reference sequence). Trimming shortened V by 0 bases and J by 5 bases, and 10 bases separated the two germline ends. This CDR3 comprises 14 residues. The CDR3 region is CATSRDTEAETQYF. The DNA for the CDR3 is TGTGCCACCAGCAGAGATACGGAGGCGGAGACCCAGTACTTC.